Presented here are 4 T cell receptor beta chains from one specimen sequenced in a study of early T cells in non-severe SARS-CoV-2 infection. TCRdb independently ran MiXCR on the 5' RACE reads; one entry per CDR3 protein. The data show about 25,000 distinct CDR3 sequences, roughly 4% seen once. Sequenced sample: whole blood. The receptors come from an adult who was a healthcare worker with PCR-confirmed SARS-CoV-2 infection or an uninfected control (not recorded which).

This clonotype is deemed medium-sized. This chain uses TRBV28 with TRBJ2-3; a weak D match, TRBD2 (6 bases). This CDR3 has 15 amino acids. From germline, CDR1 is MDHEN and CDR2 SYDVKM. Trimming removed 1 base from V and 1 base from J, with 9 bases in between. Written as DNA, the CDR3 is TGTGCCAGCAGTTTATACGGGAGCGGCACAGATACGCAGTATTTT. Protein sequence: CASSLYGSGTDTQYF.

This clonotype was counted many times. Germline is not matched at one junction end, which may reflect a read error. The rearrangement joins TRBV7-7 to TRBJ2-1; 10 bases are shared with TRBD2. Per the germline V gene, CDR1 is SSHAT and CDR2 is FNYEAQ (reference sequence). This CDR3 comprises 16 residues. The CDR3 nucleotides are TGTGCTAGCAGCCCCGCGGGACTAGCGTACTTCAATGAGCAGTTCTTC. This codes for CASSPAGLAYFNEQFF. The whole variable domain, filled in from reference TRBV7-7 and TRBJ2-1, reads GAGVSQSPRYKVTKRGQDVTLRCDPISSHATLYWYQQALGQGPEFLTYFNYEAQPDKSGLPSDRFSAERPEGSISTLTIQRTEQRDSAMYRCASSPAGLAYFNEQFFGPGTRLTVL.

This clonotype was found many times. V and J are TRBV7-2 and TRBJ2-5; 7 bases are shared with TRBD1. Germline trimming cut 5 bases from V and 8 bases from J; bases unmatched to any gene: 14. The CDR3 totals 15 residues. Germline loops: CDR1 SGHTA, CDR2 FQGNSA. In nucleotides, the CDR3 is TGTGCCAGCAGCCCACAAGGGACAGTGAAGAGCACCCAGTACTTC. Translation gives CASSPQGTVKSTQYF.

At least ten counts were recorded for this clonotype. This chain links TRBV29-1 with TRBJ2-7, with 10 bases that match TRBD1. V gave up 5 bases and J gave up 3 bases; unmatched junction bases: 10. Germline V gene data show CDR1 as SQVTM and CDR2 as ANQGSEA. This CDR3 contains 15 residues. Written as DNA, the CDR3 is TGCAGCGTTTCGGTTCCGGGACAGGGGATCTACGAGCAGTACTTC. Its protein product is CSVSVPGQGIYEQYF.